Listed here is a single TCR beta chain. The specificity of this receptor is unknown. Base qualities are not at hand, and no much larger clone is one base apart. V lost 1 base and J lost 3 bases, and the count of bases not matched to a germline gene is 9. Per the germline V gene, SGHAT is the CDR1 and FQNNGV is the CDR2. The CDR3 has 17 amino acids, counting the end cysteine and phenylalanine. CDR3 DNA is the only sequence kept; it has 51 bases, read in frame from the first base. This sample is part of a study of blood T cell repertoires in COVID-19 (dated by TCRdb to the early 2020s). Background for the entire study: Samples covering the acute and convalescent phases of COVID-19 were provided by collaborators in the United States, Italy and Spain. A de-identified subject ID, COVID-19 status, age in years and sex were almost always included in the sample metadata. The material from the prospective study consisted of cDNA or gDNA derived from T cells, B-cell-depleted T cells, or PBMCs. Samples came from the ongoing ImmuneRACE study (first 160 participants) plus 1,254 subjects from 6 global collaborators. The repertoires were released in a freely available public database meant as a resource for research on the immune response to SARS-CoV-2. Where available, HLA class I and class II types were obtained from metadata supplied by the sample provider rather than from assay-based typing. The dataset comprised deeply sampled blood TCRbeta repertoires from subjects exposed to, actively infected with, or recovered from COVID-19.

In the prospective study, participants were roughly 18 to 95 years old, resided in 24 geographic areas of the United States, and were enrolled through a virtual design. In the prospective study, participants were assigned to cohorts based on the clinical history participants reported in a screening survey and a study questionnaire. Recovered participants in ImmuneRACE Cohort 3 were defined by two consecutive negative NP/OP PCR tests, clearance by a healthcare professional, or resolution of symptoms. In the prospective study, mobile phlebotomists collected whole blood, serum and a nasopharyngeal or oropharyngeal swab from each participant. Over an approximately 2-month period, participants in the prospective study had the option of providing additional blood draws and questionnaires. Before DNA extraction, blood samples from the prospective study were shipped at room temperature or frozen. TCRbeta CDR3 regions were amplified from genomic DNA using the immunoSEQ Assay, a bias-controlled multiplex PCR. In the authors' own workflow: Within the assay, amplification of reference gene primers was used to estimate how many nucleated cells each sample contained. To quantify the absolute abundance of each unique TCRbeta CDR3 rearrangement, sequence reads were collapsed and filtered. For each sample, productive Simpson clonality was calculated as the square root of Simpson's diversity index over productive rearrangements. This is the immuneACCESS table as TCRdb keeps it, with only in-frame sequences that have V and J called. A part of the clones is gone; compared with another copy, unresolved V genes explain less than half, and the rest is unexplained. The D gene and trimming were derived from the DNA, and the V and J assignments and clone size from that table. Across this sample there are around 450,000 clones, with less than 95% seen only once. 0.6% of the sample goes to the ten largest clones.

The research as a whole found: The quantity of clinical and demographic metadata differed by source and by participant and was supplied without curation.

This receptor was obtained from a man aged 18 to 29 who had recovered from COVID-19. Here the chain combines TRBV11-2 and TRBJ2-1, with 7 bases matching TRBD2. Sequencing input: PBMCs or T cells enriched from blood (not recorded which). The CDR3 protein is CASSLGRLAELYNEQFF. The sequence in DNA is TGTGCCAGCAGCTTAGGTCGGCTAGCGGAACTCTACAATGAGCAGTTCTTC.